This TCR beta chain was captured in a study of blood T cells in healthy people across ages. Study-wide results and limits: Any changes in expanded clonotypes were possibly confounded, as donor CMV status remained unknown. Conclusively comparing naive with antigen-experienced cells was impossible with unsorted PBMCs. Roughly linearly, TCR beta diversity per million T cells fell as age increased. Total diversity from one million sequenced T cells was likely underestimated.

This CDR3 region has 10 residues. Between the trimmed V and J ends, which lost 9 bases and 8 bases, there was a span of 8 bases. Germline assignment: CDR1 SGHRS and CDR2 YFSETQ. Primed by a sample-barcoded 5' primer and a J-beta primer mix, a second PCR proceeded for roughly 6 to 12 cycles. TCRdb reprocessed the 5' RACE reads via MiXCR and lists one record per CDR3 protein. The profile covers approximately 800,000 distinct CDR3 sequences, with about 36% appearing a single time and approximately 12% taken by the ten largest. This clonotype occurred a few times. What it binds is unknown. The rearrangement uses TRBV5-1 and TRBJ2-2; D is undetermined. Sample: blood. The receptor comes from a man younger than 35 in good health. CDR3 protein: CAIPIGELFF. The CDR3 DNA reads TGCGCCATCCCTATTGGGGAGCTGTTTTTT.